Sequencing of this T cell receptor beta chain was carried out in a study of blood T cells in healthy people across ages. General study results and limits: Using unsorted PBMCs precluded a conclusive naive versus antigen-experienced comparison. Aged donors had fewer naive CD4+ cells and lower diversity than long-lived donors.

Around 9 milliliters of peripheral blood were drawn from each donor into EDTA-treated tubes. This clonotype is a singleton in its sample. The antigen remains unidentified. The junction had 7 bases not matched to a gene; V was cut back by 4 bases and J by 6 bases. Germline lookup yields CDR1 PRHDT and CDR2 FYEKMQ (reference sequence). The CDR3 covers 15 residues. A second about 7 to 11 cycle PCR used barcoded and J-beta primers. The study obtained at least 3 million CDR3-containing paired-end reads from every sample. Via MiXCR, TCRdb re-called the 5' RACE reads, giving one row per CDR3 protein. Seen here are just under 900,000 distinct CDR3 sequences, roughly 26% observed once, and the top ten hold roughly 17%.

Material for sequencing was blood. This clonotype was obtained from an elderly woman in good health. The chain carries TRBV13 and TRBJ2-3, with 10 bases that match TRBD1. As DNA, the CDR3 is TGTGCCAGCAGCTATGTCCCGGGACAGGGGGATACGCAGTATTTT. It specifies CASSYVPGQGDTQYF. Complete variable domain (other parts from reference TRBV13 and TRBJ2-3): AAGVIQSPRHLIKEKRETATLKCYPIPRHDTVYWYQQGPGQDPQFLISFYEKMQSDKGSIPDRFSAQQFSDYHSELNMSSLELGDSALYFCASSYVPGQGDTQYFGPGTRLTVL.